A selection of T cell receptor beta chains follows, all from one sample in a study of human T cells and chemical hapten exposure. TCRdb re-derived calls from the RACE reads in MiXCR, one entry per CDR3 protein. Among 65,000 to 90,000 distinct CDR3 sequences listed, about 6.6% were seen once. The sample was whole blood, taken in connection with sensitization to the hapten diphenylcyclopropenone (DPC). The receptors derive from a woman in her 30s with alopecia areata. Some clones in this sample may be carry-over from other donors' samples. Both conserved end residues are part of each CDR3.

>TRBJ1-5|TRBV20-1
CSASLGTGPPPLLAQPQHF
>TRBJ1-1|TRBV7-8
CASSPGVYQNTEAFF
>TRBJ1-2|TRBV29-1
CSVNGQGPTLYGYTF
>TRBJ1-2|TRBV19
CASRTGGYGYTF
>TRBJ2-5|TRBV7-2
CASSSQPSGQETQYF
>TRBJ1-1|TRBV12-3/TRBV12-4
CASSFLVSMNAEAFF
>TRBJ2-1|TRBV27
CASSLLTVGGSEQFF
>TRBJ2-5|TRBV7-9
CASSPPLAIETQYF
>TRBJ2-3|TRBV7-3
CASSLRGGPGLTDTQYF
>TRBJ1-2|TRBV20-1
CSAQSGGAPYGYTF
>TRBJ1-2|TRBV12-3/TRBV12-4
CASSFPSPARDEDGYTF
>TRBJ1-2|TRBV5-6
CASTTYTAGQTRNYGYTF
>TRBJ2-3|TRBV29-1
CSVEDVTGTDTQYF
>TRBJ2-1|TRBV20-1
CSALGLAGGRLGYNEQFF
>TRBJ1-4|TRBV3-1
CASSQDQREKLFF
>TRBJ1-2|TRBV7-9
CASKPWAGQGYTF
>TRBJ2-3|TRBV10-3
CAISAVPTSGGWGTQYF
>TRBJ2-7|TRBV6-6
CASSPGVTYEQYF
>TRBJ2-3|TRBV20-1
CSASQSRTQADTQYF
>TRBJ1-2|TRBV29-1
CSVDRDRVNGYTF
>TRBJ1-2|TRBV5-1
CASSSSSTTQTYGYTF
>TRBJ2-5|TRBV27
CASSQLAGKPETQYF
>TRBJ1-6|TRBV18
CASSPSGTPNSPLHF
>TRBJ2-7|TRBV29-1
CSVAGERFTYEQYF
>TRBJ1-1|TRBV6-2/TRBV6-3
CASYDRRGTEAFF
>TRBJ2-7|TRBV5-1
CASSLEGNSYEQYF
>TRBJ1-2|TRBV20-1
CSAGGRWDYGYTF
>TRBJ1-4|TRBV2
CASSVGENEKLFF
>TRBJ2-7|TRBV13
CASSLGQTKVIF
>TRBJ2-3|TRBV15
CVTSRGGLGTDTQYF
>TRBJ2-4|TRBV29-1
CSVVLQGVAKNIQYF